A selection of T cell receptor beta chains follows, all from one sample in a study of blood T cell repertoires in COVID-19. Clones were read by immunoSEQ multiplex PCR, and TCRdb kept only the in-frame ones, dropping some. This table holds roughly 400,000 clones, roughly 88% found once. The material sequenced was PBMCs or T cells enriched from blood (not recorded which). These receptors came from a man between 18 and 35 years old who had recovered from COVID-19. CDR3s include the opening cysteine and the closing phenylalanine or tryptophan. Fields, in order: V gene, J gene, clone size, D gene, CDR3 protein, CDR3 DNA. D genes are given only for firm matches. Rows may omit the clone size; those that give it use once, few, many or a size class.

TRBV23-1	TRBJ1-2	NA	TRBD1	CASSQSRRTGGPNYGYTF	TGCGCCAGCAGTCAATCGAGGAGGACAGGGGGCCCTAACTATGGCTACACCTTC
TRBV19	TRBJ2-2	once	TRBD1	CASRLGTGSGELFF	TGTGCCAGTAGGCTCGGGACAGGGTCCGGGGAGCTGTTTTTT
TRBV29-1	TRBJ1-1	NA	NA	CSVLRGNSGVNTEAFF	TGCAGCGTGCTCCGGGGGAACAGTGGGGTGAACACTGAAGCTTTCTTT
TRBV10-3	TRBJ1-4	NA	NA	CAASGGINEKLFF	TGTGCCGCCTCCGGGGGGATTAATGAAAAACTGTTTTTT
TRBV5-4	TRBJ1-2	NA	TRBD1	CASSRTSGQATLSNYGYTF	TGTGCCAGCAGCCGGACCTCGGGACAGGCGACTCTTTCTAACTATGGCTACACCTTC
TRBV3-1/TRBV3-2	TRBJ1-2	NA	NA	CASSQENRLGGYGYTF	TGTGCCAGCAGCCAAGAAAACAGGCTTGGAGGGTATGGCTACACCTTC
TRBV12-3/TRBV12-4	TRBJ1-2	NA	NA	CASRPARDGYTF	TGTGCCAGCAGGCCGGCGAGGGATGGCTACACCTTC
TRBV14	TRBJ2-3	NA	TRBD1	CASSQGPFAGTDTDTQYF	TGTGCCAGCAGCCAAGGACCCTTTGCCGGGACAGACACAGATACGCAGTATTTT
TRBV19	TRBJ1-2	NA	TRBD1	CASSSPGQGDYGYTF	TGTGCCAGCTCCTCCCCGGGACAGGGGGACTATGGCTACACCTTC
TRBV5-8	TRBJ1-1	once	TRBD1	CASSFDRVTEAFF	TGTGCCAGCAGCTTCGACAGGGTTACTGAAGCTTTCTTT
TRBV6-1	TRBJ1-2	NA	NA	CASSEWWQEVGGYTF	TGTGCCAGCAGTGAATGGTGGCAGGAGGTTGGTGGCTACACCTTC
TRBV6-5	TRBJ2-1	once	TRBD2	CASREGTSGYNEQFF	TGTGCCAGCAGGGAGGGGACTAGCGGGTACAATGAGCAGTTCTTC
TRBV12-3/TRBV12-4	TRBJ1-2	NA	NA	CASSSVSLYGYTF	TGTGCCAGCAGCTCGGTCTCGCTCTATGGCTACACCTTC
TRBV21-1	TRBJ1-6	NA	NA	CASSIHRGNSPLHF	TGTGCCAGCAGCATCCACAGGGGGAATTCACCCCTCCACTTT
TRBV4-1	TRBJ1-2	NA	NA	CASSQGSGIGYTF	TGCGCCAGCAGCCAAGGTTCGGGGATCGGCTACACCTTC